This T cell receptor beta chain was obtained from a study of cytomegalovirus exposure and HLA in healthy donors. Comment on this clone: Its antigen remains unidentified.

General observations from the study: Specificity of a few CMV-associated chains for CMV antigens was verified in vitro. Rarity marked most TCR sequences, yet some public TCRs occurred in many donors. The listing of 150 to 200 TCR beta chains classed them as cytomegalovirus-associated.

Using immunoSEQ multiplex PCR, the repertoire was profiled, and TCRdb retains in-frame clones only, with some absent. This sample has 55,000 to 75,000 clones, with 85% to 95% found just once. The validation cohort, a group of 120 or so subjects, included the donors and was separate from the approximately 660-subject first cohort. The sequenced sample consisted of PBMCs. The receptor was derived from a man between 18 and 35 years old in good health and CMV-seropositive.

In nucleotides, the CDR3 is TGTGCCAGCAGCGCTCGGGGAGGTGGCTACACCTTC. As protein: CASSARGGGYTF. V usage is TRBV9 and J usage is TRBJ1-2; D not certain. V lost 3 bases and J 7 bases, leaving 10 bases between the germline ends. This CDR3 contains 12 residues. CDR1 is SGDLS and CDR2 is YYNGEE in the germline V gene.